Below are 15 T cell receptor beta chains sequenced from a single sample in a study of blood T cell repertoires in COVID-19. Generated by immunoSEQ multiplex PCR, the TCRdb table keeps only in-frame clones and is missing some. There are around 400,000 clones in the sample; around 87% occur only once, and roughly 2% lies in the top ten. The sequenced sample consisted of peripheral blood. Receptors were obtained from a woman in her sixties with COVID-19, enrolled during active disease.

The rearrangement joins TRBV11-2 to TRBJ2-5; 7 bases are shared with TRBD2. This CDR3 is built from 18 residues. In germline, CDR1 is SGHAT, CDR2 FQNNGV. Unmatched junction bases numbered 11, after V lost 0 bases and J lost 1 base. In DNA, the CDR3 is TGTGCCAGCAGCTTAGAACGAGGCTCCCTAGCGGTCCAAGAGACCCAGTACTTC. Protein: CASSLERGSLAVQETQYF.

In its sample, this clone was seen once. This rearrangement joins TRBV19 to TRBJ1-2, with 12 bases lining up with TRBD1. This CDR3 has 17 residues. V lost 3 bases to trimming and J lost 2 bases; unmatched junction nucleotides: 7. CDR1 and CDR2 from the germline V gene are LNHDA and SQIVND (reference sequence). The CDR3 loop is CASSIRGTGGVNYGYTF. Written as DNA, the CDR3 is TGTGCCAGTAGTATTCGTGGGACAGGGGGCGTCAACTATGGCTACACCTTC.

The chain has TRBV11-2 and TRBJ2-1, with D perhaps TRBD1 (6 bases). The CDR3 spans 12 residues. Trimming removed 5 bases from V and 9 bases from J, with 11 bases in between. Germline CDR1 SGHAT, CDR2 FQNNGV. Written as DNA, the CDR3 is TGTGCCAGCAGCCCGTGGGACATTGAGCAGTTCTTC. Encoded protein: CASSPWDIEQFF.

The V gene is TRBV5-1, the J gene TRBJ1-4; a possible D gene is TRBD1 (6 bases). The germline V and J ends were trimmed by 0 bases and 7 bases, with 16 bases remaining between them. The CDR3 length is 16 residues. Germline V gene sequence: CDR1 SGHRS, CDR2 YFSETQ. The chain's CDR3 is CASSLGGQLVLEKLFF. DNA of the CDR3: TGCGCCAGCAGCTTGGGGGGACAACTCGTCCTTGAAAAACTGTTTTTT.

This chain links TRBV7-3 with TRBJ1-6; possibly TRBD1 for D (5 bases). CDR1 and CDR2 (germline): SGHTA, FQGTGA. This CDR3 has 15 amino acids. Trimming cost V 3 bases and J 10 bases, with 16 bases left between them. The CDR3 reads CASSFSGGVGSPLHF. The DNA of the CDR3 is TGTGCCAGCAGCTTCTCTGGGGGGGTTGGCTCACCCCTCCACTTT.

This rearrangement joins TRBV27 to TRBJ2-7; no clear D gene. The germline CDR1 and CDR2 sequences are MNHEY and SMNVEV (reference sequence). The V end lost 3 bases, the J end lost 6 bases, and 12 bases lay between the germline ends. The CDR3 consists of 13 residues. CDR3 coding DNA: TGTGCCAGCAGTTTGAGTAGGCAGCGCGAGCAGTACTTC. It encodes CASSLSRQREQYF.

The V gene is TRBV18, the J gene TRBJ2-3; no reliable D call. CDR3 length: 14 amino acids. From germline, CDR1 is KGHSH and CDR2 LQKENI. V was clipped by 2 bases and J by 0 bases, with 6 bases between them. The CDR3 DNA is TGTGCCAGCTCACCAGGCCGAAGCACAGATACGCAGTATTTT. Residues: CASSPGRSTDTQYF.

V usage is TRBV19 and J usage is TRBJ1-5; the D is unclear. Trimming removed 6 bases from V and 5 bases from J, with 14 bases in between. CDR3 length equals 14 residues. The germline gives CDR1 LNHDA, CDR2 SQIVND (reference sequence). The CDR3, as DNA: TGTGCCAGTAGGGATTATTTGGGCTATCAGCCCCAGCATTTT. It is translated as CASRDYLGYQPQHF.

About this clone itself: This sample includes further DNA sequences coding for the same CDR3. The chain recombines TRBV5-1 with TRBJ1-2; 7 bases agree with TRBD1. With V trimmed by 0 bases and J by 7 bases, 3 bases remained unmatched. The CDR3 is 13 residues long. CDR1 and CDR2 (germline): SGHRS, YFSETQ. CDR3 coding DNA: TGCGCCAGCAGCTTGGAGGGGGCGGGTGGCTACACCTTC. Amino acid sequence: CASSLEGAGGYTF.

This sequence joins TRBV2 and TRBJ1-2; perhaps TRBD1 as D (6 bases). Germline CDR1 reads SNHLY; CDR2 reads FYNNEI. This CDR3 is 14 amino acids long. Trimming took off 6 bases at V and 3 bases at J, with 14 bases between the two ends. CDR3 DNA sequence: TGTGCCAGCAGGTCGCAGGGGTCCGACTATGGCTACACCTTC. Its protein product is CASRSQGSDYGYTF.

This chain's CDR3 is CASSYSRQNRETQYF. DNA of the CDR3: TGTGCCAGCAGTTACTCGAGGCAAAATCGAGAGACCCAGTACTTC. The chain couples TRBV6-5 to TRBJ2-5; the D is unclear. The CDR3 spans 15 residues. V was trimmed by 0 bases and J by 4 bases, leaving 12 bases between them. CDR1 is MNHEY, CDR2 SVGAGI, per germline.

The J gene is TRBJ1-5, the V gene TRBV2; D is perhaps TRBD1 (5 bases). The germline V and J ends were trimmed by 5 bases and 4 bases, with 12 bases remaining between them. In germline, CDR1 is SNHLY, CDR2 FYNNEI. This CDR3 contains 14 residues. This CDR3 reads CASSLQGGNQPQHF. The CDR3, as DNA: TGTGCCAGCAGTTTGCAGGGAGGTAATCAGCCCCAGCATTTT.

The chain uses TRBV4-2 and TRBJ2-7; 13 bases fit TRBD2. Germline assignment: CDR1 LGHNA and CDR2 YNFKEQ. The V and J ends lost 0 bases and 1 base, in that order; junction bases with no gene match: 6. CDR3 length: 18 amino acids. CDR3 sequence: CASSQERTSGGSSYEQYF. The DNA for the CDR3 is TGTGCCAGCAGCCAAGAAAGGACTAGCGGGGGTTCTTCCTACGAGCAGTACTTC.

Here the CDR3 DNA reads TGTGCCATCCTTTTGGCGGGGTTCCCTAATGAGCAGTTCTTC. As protein: CAILLAGFPNEQFF. The chain carries TRBV28 and TRBJ2-1, with D possibly TRBD2 on 6 matching bases. V was trimmed by 10 bases and J by 7 bases, leaving 20 bases between them. The germline CDR1 and CDR2 sequences are MDHEN and SYDVKM. The CDR3 contains 14 residues.

This sequence joins TRBV4-1 and TRBJ2-3, with 10 bases lining up with TRBD2. Per germline, CDR1 MGHRA and CDR2 YSYEKL. The CDR3 is made up of 17 amino acids. Unmatched junction bases numbered 7, after V lost 0 bases and J lost 4 bases. In nucleotides, the CDR3 is TGCGCCAGCAGCCAAGAGGGGAGCGGGGGGGCCTCAGATACGCAGTATTTT. The encoded protein is CASSQEGSGGASDTQYF.